This entry describes one T cell receptor (beta chain). The target antigen is unknown. The data originate from a study of siplizumab effects on memory and regulatory T cells. Germline V CDR1 and CDR2: SEHNR, FQNEAQ (reference sequence). Trimming cost V 5 bases and J 6 bases, with 7 bases left between them. The CDR3 is 11 amino acids. Three pairs of donors had their unstimulated naive, memory, effector memory and TEMRA subsets sequenced. General study findings and limits: The Treg-derived share of mappable alloreactive CD4+ clones averaged about 74% with siplizumab and 26.9% in controls. Siplizumab led to significantly less abundant alloreactive sequences that could be traced back to unstimulated CD4+ memory cells.

Sequencing used immunoSEQ multiplex PCR; TCRdb keeps in-frame clones, though not all of them. The data contain about 7,400 clones, around 72% of them seen just once; the ten biggest clones take up about 46%. This clonotype originated in a human donor in good health. Input material: effector memory CD8+ T cells sorted from blood. This sample's subset: unstimulated CD8+ effector memory T cells. The rearrangement links TRBV7-9 to TRBJ1-2; D might be TRBD1 (5 bases). The DNA of the CDR3 is TGTGCCAGCAGCGCGGGGGATGGCTACACCTTC. This gives the protein CASSAGDGYTF.